The 6 T cell receptor beta chains below come from one sample, sequenced in a study of circulating CD8 cells and anti-PD-1 response in melanoma. Sorting of live CD3+CD8+TCRalphabeta+ cells by PD-1 and/or TIGIT gave four subsets. The QIAseq Immune Repertoire TCR panel built the libraries from approximately 16 ng of total RNA. TCRdb called the reads again in MiXCR, with one record for every CDR3 protein. The sample shows about a thousand distinct CDR3 sequences, roughly 5.9% of them seen only once. Here the sequenced sample was CD8+ T cells from PBMCs, taken at baseline or after one month of anti-PD-1 therapy (not recorded which). These receptors came from a human donor with melanoma.

In this sample, this clonotype is medium-sized. The V gene is TRBV5-1, the J gene TRBJ2-7; D might be TRBD2 (7 bases). The CDR3 runs to 14 residues. V lost 0 bases to trimming and J lost 2 bases, with 9 bases between them. Germline-derived CDR1 and CDR2 are SGHRS and YFSETQ. Written as DNA, the CDR3 is TGCGCCAGCAGCTTGGCGGGGGGCACCTACGAGCAGTACTTC. Its protein is CASSLAGGTYEQYF. Based on the CDR3 plus reference TRBV5-1 and TRBJ2-7, the full variable domain is KAGVTQTPRYLIKTRGQQVTLSCSPISGHRSVSWYQQTPGQGLQFLFEYFSETQRNKGNFPGRFSGRQFSNSRSEMNVSTLELGDSALYLCASSLAGGTYEQYFGPGTRLTVT.

In its sample, this clonotype is large. This chain uses TRBV6-4 with TRBJ2-7; unclear D gene. Germline assignment: CDR1 MRHNA and CDR2 SNTAGT. The CDR3 spans 11 residues. The V end was cut by 2 bases, the J end by 2 bases, with 1 base between. The chain's CDR3 is CASSDTYEQYF. CDR3 DNA: TGTGCCAGCAGTGACACCTACGAGCAGTACTTC.

By frequency in the sample, this clonotype is medium-sized. At one of its ends the junction is not consistent with the germline gene, which may arise from a read error. The genes are TRBV9 and TRBJ2-2, with 7 nucleotides matching TRBD1. Germline CDR1 and CDR2: SGDLS and YYNGEE. The length of the CDR3 is 15 residues. CDR3 amino acids: CASSVEGAKTGELFF. The CDR3 DNA follows: TGTGCCAGCAGCGTAGAGGGGGCGAAAACCGGGGAGCTGTTTTTT.

Within the sample, this clonotype is medium-sized (0.01 to 0.1%). The V and J genes are TRBV2 and TRBJ2-7; TRBD2 aligns across 7 bases. Germline-derived CDR1 and CDR2 are SNHLY and FYNNEI. The V segment lost 8 bases and the J segment 5 bases; nucleotides outside the gene matches: 9. CDR3 length: 13 residues. CDR3 residues: CASGGLDYHEQYF. The CDR3 bases are TGTGCCAGCGGCGGACTAGACTACCACGAGCAGTACTTC.

The chain uses TRBV23-1 and TRBJ2-7, with TRBD1 as a possible D gene (5 bases). TRBV23-1 is identified as an open reading frame with a role that is uncertain. CDR3 length: 13 residues. Trimming stripped 4 bases from V and 0 bases from J, with 7 bases between. This CDR3 reads CASSLGDSYEQYF. DNA for the CDR3: TGCGCCAGCAGTCTAGGGGACTCCTACGAGCAGTACTTC.

This clonotype is large (0.1 to 1%) in the sample. The germline gene is not matched at one end of the junction; a read error may be the cause. The rearrangement joins TRBV24-1 to TRBJ2-1; 9 positions agree with TRBD1. CDR1 is KGHDR, CDR2 SFDVKD, per germline. The CDR3 length is 20 residues. The CDR3 loop is CATSVLPVRPGTGFWNEQFF. CDR3 nucleotides: TGTGCCACCAGTGTTTTGCCCGTGCGCCCCGGGACAGGGTTTTGGAATGAGCAGTTCTTC.